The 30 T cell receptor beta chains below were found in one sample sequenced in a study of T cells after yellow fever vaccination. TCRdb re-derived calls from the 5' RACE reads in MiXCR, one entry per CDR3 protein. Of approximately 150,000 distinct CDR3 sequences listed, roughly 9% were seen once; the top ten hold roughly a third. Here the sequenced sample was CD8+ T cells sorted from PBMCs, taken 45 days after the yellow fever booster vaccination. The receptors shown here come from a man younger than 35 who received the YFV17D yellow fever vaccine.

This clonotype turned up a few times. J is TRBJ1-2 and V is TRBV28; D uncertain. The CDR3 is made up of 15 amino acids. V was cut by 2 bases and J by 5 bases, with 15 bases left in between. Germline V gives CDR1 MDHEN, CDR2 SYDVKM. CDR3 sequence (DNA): TGTGCCAGCAGTTTAAGGTCCACAAACCTTTATGGCTACACCTTC. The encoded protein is CASSLRSTNLYGYTF.

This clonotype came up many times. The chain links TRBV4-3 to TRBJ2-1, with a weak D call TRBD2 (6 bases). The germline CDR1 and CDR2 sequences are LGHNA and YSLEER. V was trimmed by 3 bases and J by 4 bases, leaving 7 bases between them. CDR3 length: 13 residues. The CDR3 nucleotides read TGCGCCAGCAGCCAGGCGGGGTACAATGAGCAGTTCTTC. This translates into CASSQAGYNEQFF.

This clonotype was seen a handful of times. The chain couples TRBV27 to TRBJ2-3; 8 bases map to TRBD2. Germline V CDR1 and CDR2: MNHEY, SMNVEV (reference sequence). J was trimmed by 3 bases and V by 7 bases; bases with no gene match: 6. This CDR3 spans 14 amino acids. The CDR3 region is CASTGPGGTDTQYF. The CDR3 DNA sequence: TGTGCCAGCACTGGTCCGGGGGGGACAGATACGCAGTATTTT.

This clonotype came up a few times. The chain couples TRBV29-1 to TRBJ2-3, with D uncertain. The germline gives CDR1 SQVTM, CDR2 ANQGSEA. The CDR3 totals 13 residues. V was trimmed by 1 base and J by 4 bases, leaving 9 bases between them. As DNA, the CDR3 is TGCAGCGTTGAAGGGCGCCGGGCAGATACGCAGTATTTT. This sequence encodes CSVEGRRADTQYF.

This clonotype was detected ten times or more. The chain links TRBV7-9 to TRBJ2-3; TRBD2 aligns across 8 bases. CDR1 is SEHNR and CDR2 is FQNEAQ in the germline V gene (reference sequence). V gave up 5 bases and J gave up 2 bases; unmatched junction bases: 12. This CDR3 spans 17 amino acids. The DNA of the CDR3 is TGTGCCAGCAGCCGGCCCGGAGCGGGGGCTTACACAGATACGCAGTATTTT. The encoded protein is CASSRPGAGAYTDTQYF.

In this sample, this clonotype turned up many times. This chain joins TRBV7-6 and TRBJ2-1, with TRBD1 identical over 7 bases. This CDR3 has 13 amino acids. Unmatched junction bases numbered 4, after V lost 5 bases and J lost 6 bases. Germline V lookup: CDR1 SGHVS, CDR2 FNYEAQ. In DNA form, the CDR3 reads TGTGCCAGCAGCCTGGGACAGCCCAATGAGCAGTTCTTC. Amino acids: CASSLGQPNEQFF.

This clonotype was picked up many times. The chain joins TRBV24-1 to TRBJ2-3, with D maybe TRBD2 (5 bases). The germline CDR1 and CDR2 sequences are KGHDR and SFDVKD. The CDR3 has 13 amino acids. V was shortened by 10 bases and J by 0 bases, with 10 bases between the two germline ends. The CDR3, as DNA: TGTGCCACTGGGAGCTACAGCACAGATACGCAGTATTTT. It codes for CATGSYSTDTQYF.

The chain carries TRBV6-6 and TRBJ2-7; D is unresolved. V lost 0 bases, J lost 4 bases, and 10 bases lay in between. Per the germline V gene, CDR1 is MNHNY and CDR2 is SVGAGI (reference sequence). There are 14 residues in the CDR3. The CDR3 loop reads CASSYSNVKYEQYF. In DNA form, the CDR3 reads TGTGCCAGCAGTTACTCGAACGTCAAGTACGAGCAGTACTTC.

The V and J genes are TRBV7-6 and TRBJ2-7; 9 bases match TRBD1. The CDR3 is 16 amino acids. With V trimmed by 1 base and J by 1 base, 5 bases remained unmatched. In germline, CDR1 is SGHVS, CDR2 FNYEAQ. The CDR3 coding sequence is TGTGCCAGCAGCTTAGGACTAGGGACAGGGTCCTACGAGCAGTACTTC. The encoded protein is CASSLGLGTGSYEQYF.

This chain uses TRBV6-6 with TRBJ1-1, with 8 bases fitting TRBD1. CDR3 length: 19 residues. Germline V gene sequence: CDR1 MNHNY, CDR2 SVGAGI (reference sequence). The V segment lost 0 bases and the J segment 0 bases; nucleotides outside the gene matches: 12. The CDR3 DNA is TGTGCCAGCAGTTACTCGATTCTGACAGGGGAAAGTCTGAACACTGAAGCTTTCTTT. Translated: CASSYSILTGESLNTEAFF.

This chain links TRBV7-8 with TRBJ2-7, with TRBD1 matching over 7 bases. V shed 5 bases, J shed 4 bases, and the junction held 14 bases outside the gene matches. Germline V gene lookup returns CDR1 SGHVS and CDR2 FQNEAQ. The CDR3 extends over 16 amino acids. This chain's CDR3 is CASSHVTGEVMYEQYV. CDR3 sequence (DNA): TGTGCCAGCAGCCACGTAACAGGGGAAGTTATGTACGAGCAGTACGTC.

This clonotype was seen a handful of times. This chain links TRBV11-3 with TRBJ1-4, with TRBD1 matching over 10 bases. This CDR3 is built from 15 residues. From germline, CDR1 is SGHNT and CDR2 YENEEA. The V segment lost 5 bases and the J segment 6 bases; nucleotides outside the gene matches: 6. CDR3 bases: TGTGCCAGCAGCCTCACCGGGACAGGGGATGAAAAACTGTTTTTT. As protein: CASSLTGTGDEKLFF. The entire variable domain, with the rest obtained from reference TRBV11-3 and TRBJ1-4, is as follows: EAGVVQSPRYKIIEKKQPVAFWCNPISGHNTLYWYLQNLGQGPELLIRYENEEAVDDSQLPKDRFSAERLKGVDSTLKIQPAELGDSAVYLCASSLTGTGDEKLFFGSGTQLSVL.

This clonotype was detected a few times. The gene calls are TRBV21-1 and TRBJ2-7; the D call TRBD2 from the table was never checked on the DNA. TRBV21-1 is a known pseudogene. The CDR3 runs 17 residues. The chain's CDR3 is CASSKSGLSGGAYEQYV. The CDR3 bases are TGTGCCAGCAGCAAATCCGGACTTAGCGGGGGGGCCTACGAGCAGTACGTC.

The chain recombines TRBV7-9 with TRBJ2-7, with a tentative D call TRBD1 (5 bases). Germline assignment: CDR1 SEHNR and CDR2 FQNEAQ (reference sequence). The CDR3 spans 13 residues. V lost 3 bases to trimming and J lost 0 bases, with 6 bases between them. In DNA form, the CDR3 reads TGTGCCAGCAGCTTTGACAGCTCCTACGAGCAGTACGTC. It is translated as CASSFDSSYEQYV.

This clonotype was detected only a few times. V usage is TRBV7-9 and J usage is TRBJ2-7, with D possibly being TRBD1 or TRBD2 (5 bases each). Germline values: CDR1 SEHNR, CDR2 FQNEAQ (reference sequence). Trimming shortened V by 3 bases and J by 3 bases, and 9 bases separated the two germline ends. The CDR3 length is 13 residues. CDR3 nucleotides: TGTGCCAGCAGCTTGGGACGGAACTACGAGCAGTACGTC. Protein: CASSLGRNYEQYV.

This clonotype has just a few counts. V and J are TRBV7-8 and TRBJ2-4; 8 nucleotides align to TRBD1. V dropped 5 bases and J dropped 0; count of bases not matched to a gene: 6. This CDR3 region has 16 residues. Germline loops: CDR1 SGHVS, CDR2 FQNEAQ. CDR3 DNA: TGTGCCAGCAGCCACCGGGACAGGCTAGCCAAAAACATTCAGTACTTC. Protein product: CASSHRDRLAKNIQYF.

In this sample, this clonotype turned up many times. CDR3 in amino acids: CASSLVLPGGLRSYNEQFF. The CDR3 nucleotides read TGCGCCAGCAGCTTGGTCCTCCCAGGGGGTTTAAGGTCCTACAATGAGCAGTTCTTC. The chain employs TRBV5-1 and TRBJ2-1, with 7 nucleotides matching TRBD1. J was trimmed by 1 base and V by 0 bases; bases with no gene match: 13. CDR3 length: 19 amino acids. Germline values: CDR1 SGHRS, CDR2 YFSETQ. The full variable domain, completed using reference TRBV5-1 and TRBJ2-1, is KAGVTQTPRYLIKTRGQQVTLSCSPISGHRSVSWYQQTPGQGLQFLFEYFSETQRNKGNFPGRFSGRQFSNSRSEMNVSTLELGDSALYLCASSLVLPGGLRSYNEQFFGPGTRLTVL.

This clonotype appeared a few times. DNA for the CDR3: TGTGCCAGCAGCGTAGGGGACAGGGGTGGGGTCACTGAAGCTTTCTTT. Translation: CASSVGDRGGVTEAFF. The V gene is TRBV9, the J gene TRBJ1-1; 10 bases are shared with TRBD1. Germline V CDR1 and CDR2: SGDLS, YYNGEE. This CDR3 is 16 amino acids long. J lost 4 bases, V lost 0 bases, and 6 bases had no gene match.

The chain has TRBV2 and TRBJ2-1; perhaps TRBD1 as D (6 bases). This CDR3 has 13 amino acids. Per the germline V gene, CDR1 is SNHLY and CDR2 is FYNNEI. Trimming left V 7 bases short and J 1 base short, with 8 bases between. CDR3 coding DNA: TGTGCCAGCAACAGGGTTTCCTACAATGAGCAGTTCTTC. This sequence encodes CASNRVSYNEQFF.

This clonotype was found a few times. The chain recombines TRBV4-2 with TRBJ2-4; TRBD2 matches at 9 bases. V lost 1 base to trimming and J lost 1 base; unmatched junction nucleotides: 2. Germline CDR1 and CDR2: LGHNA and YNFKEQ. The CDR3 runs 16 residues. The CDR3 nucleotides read TGTGCCAGCAGCCAAGTAGCGGGGGTGGCCAAAAACATTCAGTACTTC. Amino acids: CASSQVAGVAKNIQYF.

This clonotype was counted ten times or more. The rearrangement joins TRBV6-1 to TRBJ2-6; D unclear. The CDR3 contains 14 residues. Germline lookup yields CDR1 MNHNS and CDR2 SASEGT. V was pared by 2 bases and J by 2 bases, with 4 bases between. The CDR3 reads CASSELAGANVLTF. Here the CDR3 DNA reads TGTGCCAGCAGTGAACTAGCTGGGGCCAACGTCCTGACTTTC.

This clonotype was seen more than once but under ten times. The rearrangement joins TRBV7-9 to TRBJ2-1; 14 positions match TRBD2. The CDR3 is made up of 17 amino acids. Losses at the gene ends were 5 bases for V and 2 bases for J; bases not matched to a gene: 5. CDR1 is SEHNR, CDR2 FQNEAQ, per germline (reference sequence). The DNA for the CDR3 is TGTGCCAGCAGCATAGGACTAGCGGGGGGCCCCTACAATGAGCAGTTCTTC. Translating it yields CASSIGLAGGPYNEQFF.

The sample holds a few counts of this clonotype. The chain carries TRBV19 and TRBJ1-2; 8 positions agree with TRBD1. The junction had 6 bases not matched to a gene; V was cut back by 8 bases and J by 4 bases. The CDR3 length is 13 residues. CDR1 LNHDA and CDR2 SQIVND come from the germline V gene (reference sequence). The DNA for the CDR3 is TGTGCCAGTGTGGGGGACAGGTTCTATGGCTACACCTTC. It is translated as CASVGDRFYGYTF.

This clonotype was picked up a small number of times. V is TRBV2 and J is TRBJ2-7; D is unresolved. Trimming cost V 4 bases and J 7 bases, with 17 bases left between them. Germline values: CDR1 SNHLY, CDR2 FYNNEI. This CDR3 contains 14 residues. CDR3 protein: CASSAAGVRREQYF. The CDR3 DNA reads TGTGCCAGCAGTGCTGCTGGTGTTCGGCGTGAGCAGTACTTC. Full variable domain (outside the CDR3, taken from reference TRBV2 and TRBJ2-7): EPEVTQTPSHQVTQMGQEVILRCVPISNHLYFYWYRQILGQKVEFLVSFYNNEISEKSEIFDDQFSVERPDGSNFTLKIRSTKLEDSAMYFCASSAAGVRREQYFGPGTRLTVT.

The CDR3 is CASSQGLSYGYTF. CDR3 coding DNA: TGTGCCAGCAGCCAAGGACTCTCCTATGGCTACACCTTC. The chain uses TRBV25-1 and TRBJ1-2; D is unclear. Per the germline V gene, CDR1 is MGHDK and CDR2 is SYGVNS. V was clipped by 6 bases and J by 4 bases, with 12 bases between them. CDR3 length: 13 residues.

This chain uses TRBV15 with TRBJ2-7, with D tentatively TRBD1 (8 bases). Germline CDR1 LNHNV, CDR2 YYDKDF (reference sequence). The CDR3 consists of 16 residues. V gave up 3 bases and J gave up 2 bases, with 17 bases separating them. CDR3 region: CATSRLQGGVTYEQYF. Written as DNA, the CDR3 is TGTGCCACCAGCAGGCTACAGGGGGGGGTGACCTACGAGCAGTACTTC.

The DNA for the CDR3 is TGTGCCAGCAGACGGACAGGGGAAACCTATGGCTACACCTTC. Protein sequence: CASRRTGETYGYTF. This chain connects TRBV5-5 to TRBJ1-2; 9 bases are a match to TRBD1. CDR3 size: 14 residues. V lost 5 bases, J lost 4 bases, and 6 bases stayed unmatched. Germline V CDR1 and CDR2: SGHKS, YYEKEE (reference sequence).

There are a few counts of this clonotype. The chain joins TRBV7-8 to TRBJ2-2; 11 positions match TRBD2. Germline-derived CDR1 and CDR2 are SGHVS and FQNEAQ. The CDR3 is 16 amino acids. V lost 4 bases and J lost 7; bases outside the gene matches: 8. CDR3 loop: CASSSRSGGASGELFF. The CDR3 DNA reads TGTGCCAGCAGCTCCCGTAGCGGGGGGGCAAGCGGGGAGCTGTTTTTT.

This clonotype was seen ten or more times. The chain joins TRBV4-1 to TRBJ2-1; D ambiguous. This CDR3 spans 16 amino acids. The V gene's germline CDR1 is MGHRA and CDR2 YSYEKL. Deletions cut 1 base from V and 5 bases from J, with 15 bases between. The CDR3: CASSQGIYRADNEQFF. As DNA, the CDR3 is TGCGCCAGCAGCCAAGGTATTTACCGGGCCGACAATGAGCAGTTCTTC.

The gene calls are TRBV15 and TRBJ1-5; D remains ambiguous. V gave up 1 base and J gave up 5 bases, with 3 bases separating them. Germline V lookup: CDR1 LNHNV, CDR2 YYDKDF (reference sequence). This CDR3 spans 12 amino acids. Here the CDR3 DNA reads TGTGCCACCAGCAGAGCAGATCAGCCCCAGCATTTT. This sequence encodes CATSRADQPQHF.